This is a list of T cell receptor beta chains from one sample in a study of T cells in localized non-small cell lung cancer. Sequenced by immunoSEQ multiplex PCR; TCRdb stores in-frame clones only, minus some. The sample includes 65,000 or so clones, roughly 81% of them seen just once. The sample in question was PBMCs, obtained before any cancer treatment. Source of these receptors: a man aged 35 to 69 with stage II lung adenocarcinoma. The CDR3 runs from the conserved cysteine through the conserved F or W. The D gene is left open where the match is weak. Size is stated for part of the rows, as once, few or many counts, or as a class when the clone is expanded.

clone_size	d_call	v_call	j_call	cdr3_aa	cdr3_nt
-	TRBD2	TRBV4-1	TRBJ2-2	CASSGRANTGELFF	TGCGCCAGCAGCGGGAGGGCCAACACCGGGGAGCTGTTTTTT
-	-	TRBV25-1	TRBJ2-5	CASSDGWRYQETQYF	TGTGCCAGCAGTGATGGATGGCGGTACCAAGAGACCCAGTACTTC
-	TRBD2	TRBV30	TRBJ2-7	CASLAFTSGRGFYEQYF	TGTGCCTCCCTTGCCTTTACCAGCGGGAGGGGGTTCTACGAGCAGTACTTC
few	-	TRBV5-1	TRBJ2-5	CASSSSAQETQYF	TGCGCCAGCAGCTCTAGCGCGCAAGAGACCCAGTACTTC
-	-	TRBV25-1	TRBJ1-3	CASSATQGGNTIYF	TGTGCCAGCAGTGCCACCCAGGGGGGAAACACCATATATTTT
few	-	TRBV29-1	TRBJ1-1	CSANTWTRPAEAFF	TGCAGCGCTAATACATGGACGAGGCCCGCTGAAGCTTTCTTT
-	-	TRBV19	TRBJ1-5	CASSIDRWSNQPQHF	TGTGCCAGTAGTATAGATCGCTGGAGCAATCAGCCCCAGCATTTT
once	TRBD2	TRBV5-1	TRBJ2-1	CASSATGTSGVYEQFF	TGCGCCAGCAGCGCTACCGGGACTAGCGGGGTTTATGAGCAGTTCTTC
-	TRBD2	TRBV6-5	TRBJ2-1	CASSYGPAGLINEQFF	TGTGCCAGCAGTTACGGCCCCGCGGGACTAATCAATGAGCAGTTCTTC
few	TRBD1	TRBV4-1	TRBJ1-2	CASSPQGVSRGYTF	TGCGCCAGCAGCCCCCAGGGGGTATCACGGGGCTACACCTTC
few	TRBD2	TRBV29-1	TRBJ2-5	CSVASGRAQETQYF	TGCAGCGTTGCTAGCGGGAGGGCCCAAGAGACCCAGTACTTC
-	-	TRBV6-6	TRBJ2-1	CASSLGNEQFF	TGTGCCAGCAGTTTAGGTAATGAGCAGTTCTTC
-	-	TRBV7-2	TRBJ1-2	CASSLIPVHFQGYTF	TGTGCCAGCAGCTTAATCCCAGTCCATTTCCAGGGCTACACCTTC
once	-	TRBV19	TRBJ2-2	CASSIFDGELFF	TGTGCCAGTAGTATCTTTGACGGGGAGCTGTTTTTT
once	-	TRBV11-2	TRBJ2-5	CASSLTRGEQETQYF	TGTGCCAGCAGCCTTACGAGGGGGGAACAAGAGACCCAGTACTTC
-	-	TRBV6-1	TRBJ1-5	CASTFDRSNQPQHF	TGTGCCAGCACTTTTGACAGGAGCAATCAGCCCCAGCATTTT
-	TRBD1	TRBV4-2	TRBJ1-1	CASSQPRRTGGGEAFF	TGTGCCAGCAGCCAACCCCGACGGACAGGGGGAGGTGAAGCTTTCTTT
-	-	TRBV19	TRBJ2-5	CASSKSGTRFWETQYF	TGTGCCAGTAGTAAATCCGGGACGAGGTTTTGGGAGACCCAGTACTTC
-	TRBD2	TRBV7-2	TRBJ2-6	CASSSRGLTGANVLTF	TGTGCCAGCAGCTCTCGGGGACTAACTGGGGCCAACGTCCTGACTTTC
-	-	TRBV5-4	TRBJ1-2	CASSSDGGYGYTF	TGTGCCAGCAGCTCCGACGGGGGCTATGGCTACACCTTC
-	-	TRBV2	TRBJ1-3	CASRREATIYF	TGTGCCAGCAGGCGGGAGGCCACCATATATTTT
-	-	TRBV6-5	TRBJ2-2	CASSYSRHYTGELFF	TGTGCCAGCAGTTACTCGAGGCACTACACCGGGGAGCTGTTTTTT
-	TRBD1	TRBV4-1	TRBJ1-1	CASSQDLDRGATEAFF	TGCGCCAGCAGCCAAGATCTCGACAGGGGTGCCACTGAAGCTTTCTTT
-	-	TRBV7-8	TRBJ1-1	CASSFSGGNTEAFF	TGTGCCAGCAGCTTCAGCGGGGGTAACACTGAAGCTTTCTTT
-	TRBD2	TRBV30	TRBJ2-1	CACLRGGRDNEQFF	TGTGCCTGCCTGCGGGGCGGGAGAGACAATGAGCAGTTCTTC
few	-	TRBV5-1	TRBJ1-1	CASSFGPDPPRAFF	TGCGCCAGCAGCTTCGGTCCAGACCCCCCACGGGCTTTCTTT
-	TRBD1	TRBV9	TRBJ1-3	CASSNGQGGNTIYF	TGTGCCAGCAGCAACGGACAGGGAGGAAACACCATATATTTT
-	-	TRBV18	TRBJ1-5	CASSPDSNQPQHF	TGTGCCAGCTCACCGGATAGCAATCAGCCCCAGCATTTT
-	-	TRBV7-9	TRBJ2-2	CASSLVAGNTGELFF	TGTGCCAGCAGCTTAGTAGCAGGGAACACCGGGGAGCTGTTTTTT
-	-	TRBV5-6	TRBJ1-2	CASSLGQNYGYTF	TGTGCCAGCAGCTTGGGACAAAACTATGGCTACACCTTC
-	-	TRBV5-6	TRBJ1-1	CASSLVRSEAFF	TGTGCCAGCAGCTTGGTAAGGAGTGAAGCTTTCTTT
once	TRBD2	TRBV7-6	TRBJ2-7	CASSLRLPSGSGKGAEQYF	TGTGCCAGCAGCTTAAGATTACCTAGCGGGAGTGGGAAAGGCGCCGAGCAGTACTTC
-	-	TRBV18	TRBJ2-7	CASSPAGNEQYF	TGTGCCAGCTCACCAGCGGGGAACGAGCAGTACTTC
-	-	TRBV7-3	TRBJ2-2	CASSSDTGELFF	TGTGCCAGCAGCTCTGACACCGGGGAGCTGTTTTTT
-	TRBD1	TRBV27	TRBJ1-5	CASSPGQGYQPQHF	TGTGCCAGCAGTCCCGGACAGGGGTATCAGCCCCAGCATTTT
-	-	TRBV6-1	TRBJ2-7	CASSVSSGFTYEQYF	TGTGCCAGCAGTGTCTCCTCGGGCTTTACCTACGAGCAGTACTTC
-	-	TRBV19	TRBJ1-3	CASSIEGSGNTIYF	TGTGCCAGTAGTATTGAGGGATCCGGAAACACCATATATTTT
few	-	TRBV19	TRBJ1-5	CASSMGSNQPQHF	TGTGCCAGTAGTATGGGGAGCAATCAGCCCCAGCATTTT
-	-	TRBV30	TRBJ1-2	CAWSVLRGAGYTF	TGTGCCTGGAGTGTATTAAGGGGAGCTGGCTACACCTTC
-	TRBD2	TRBV11-2	TRBJ2-7	CASSLTSGEYEQYF	TGTGCCAGCAGCCTTACTAGCGGAGAGTACGAGCAGTACTTC
-	TRBD1	TRBV2	TRBJ1-5	CASQGQGAAQPQHF	TGTGCCAGCCAGGGACAGGGGGCGGCTCAGCCCCAGCATTTT
-	TRBD2	TRBV2	TRBJ2-5	CASRSGIDETQYF	TGTGCCAGCAGAAGCGGGATCGACGAGACCCAGTACTTC
-	-	TRBV18	TRBJ2-7	CASQRDGRGYEQYF	TGTGCCAGTCAACGAGACGGGAGAGGGTACGAGCAGTACTTC
-	-	TRBV27	TRBJ1-2	CASTNSPSYGYTF	TGTGCCAGCACCAACTCCCCGAGCTATGGCTACACCTTC
-	-	TRBV19	TRBJ1-3	CASSPPVGHSGNTIYF	TGTGCCAGTAGTCCACCCGTGGGACACTCTGGAAACACCATATATTTT
-	TRBD2	TRBV11-2	TRBJ2-7	CASSKRPTSYFAYEQYF	TGTGCCAGCAGCAAGCGCCCGACTAGCTACTTTGCCTACGAGCAGTACTTC
once	-	TRBV29-1	TRBJ2-2	CSVAGGRRTGELFF	TGCAGCGTTGCGGGGGGCAGGAGAACCGGGGAGCTGTTTTTT
-	TRBD2	TRBV4-1	TRBJ2-3	CASSQDRTSGSTDTQYF	TGCGCCAGCAGCCAAGACCGGACTAGCGGCAGCACAGATACGCAGTATTTT
-	-	TRBV5-1	TRBJ1-2	CASSLKGGWGYTF	TGCGCCAGCAGCTTGAAGGGAGGATGGGGCTACACCTTC
once	-	TRBV6-1	TRBJ2-3	CASNLGARTDTQYF	TGTGCCAGCAACCTTGGGGCGCGGACAGATACGCAGTATTTT
-	-	TRBV7-9	TRBJ1-1	CASSPGTANTEAFF	TGTGCCAGCAGTCCCGGGACGGCGAACACTGAAGCTTTCTTT
-	TRBD2	TRBV5-1	TRBJ2-1	CASSQLAESNEQFF	TGCGCCAGCAGCCAACTAGCGGAGAGCAATGAGCAGTTCTTC
-	-	TRBV27	TRBJ1-2	CASSWTEGAYGYTF	TGTGCCAGCAGTTGGACTGAGGGTGCCTATGGCTACACCTTC
-	-	TRBV5-1	TRBJ2-6	CASSLQLSSGANVLTF	TGCGCCAGCAGCTTGCAACTGTCCTCTGGGGCCAACGTCCTGACTTTC
-	TRBD2	TRBV19	TRBJ2-7	CASSMREILAEQYF	TGTGCCAGTAGTATGCGGGAGATTCTGGCCGAGCAGTACTTC